This T cell receptor (beta chain) was identified during a study of T cells after yellow fever vaccination. Findings and limits, study-wide: Booster sampling recovered most clones from primary vaccination (approximately 96% CD4, around 88% CD8).

This clonotype has a count of ten or more. Its cognate antigen is unknown. CDR1 and CDR2 (germline): DFQATT, SNEGSKA (reference sequence). V lost 8 bases, J lost 2 bases, and 18 bases lay in between. This CDR3 has 14 residues. TCRdb processed the 5' RACE reads anew with MiXCR; each CDR3 protein has one entry. The table shows hundreds of thousands of distinct CDR3 sequences, with approximately 13% occurring only once. The sample was PBMCs, taken on the day of the yellow fever booster vaccination. The clonotype originates from a man younger than 45 who received the YFV17D yellow fever vaccine. V gene TRBV20-1 combines with J gene TRBJ2-5; D unclear. The CDR3 is CSPQEWAEQETQYF. In DNA form, the CDR3 reads TGCAGTCCCCAAGAGTGGGCAGAACAAGAGACCCAGTACTTC.